This T cell receptor (beta chain) was identified in a study of radiotherapy plus CTLA-4 blockade in lung cancer. Overall study context: Objective responses were observed in 15% to 20% of patients, and disease control was achieved by approximately 30%.

With ipilimumab providing CTLA-4 blockade, focal radiation was administered to patients who had chemo-refractory metastatic non-small-cell lung cancer. Study results and limitations: Response was reportedly best predicted by early blood T cell clone dynamics, with interferon-beta. An expansion of tumor-derived TCR clones occurred in blood after radiotherapy plus ipilimumab.

The protocol was immunoSEQ multiplex PCR, while the TCRdb copy is restricted to in-frame clones and leaves out a portion. The sample consists of 100,000 or so clones, roughly four fifths of them appearing once. Germline lookup yields CDR1 SGHTA and CDR2 FQGTGA. This CDR3 has 11 amino acids. Deletions cut 5 bases from V and 2 bases from J, with 3 bases between. Note on this clone: Its target is not known.

Sequencing used peripheral blood, obtained from a patient treated with radiotherapy plus ipilimumab. This receptor was taken from a human donor with non-small cell lung cancer that progressed on radiotherapy plus ipilimumab. The genes are TRBV7-3 and TRBJ2-5, with unresolved D. In DNA form, the CDR3 reads TGTGCCAGCAGCGATCAAGAGACCCAGTACTTC. It specifies CASSDQETQYF.